The rows below give T cell receptor beta chains drawn from one sample of a study of control samples from healthy donors and cancer patients. Sequencing was performed with immunoSEQ multiplex PCR; in TCRdb, only in-frame clones are kept and a portion is missing. The sample comprises roughly 120,000 clones, 90% of which are singletons, and 4.4% rests with the top ten. The material sequenced was blood. The source of these receptors is a human donor in good health. The donor label of this sample is uncertain. CDR3s include the opening cysteine and the closing phenylalanine or tryptophan. The D gene is left open where the match is weak. Expanded clones are given a class, and other clones once, few, many or no size at all.

d_call	v_call	j_call	clone_size	cdr3_aa	cdr3_nt
.	TRBV5-6	TRBJ2-3	.	CASSLQGGWSEDTQYF	TGTGCCAGCAGCCTACAGGGGGGGTGGTCAGAAGATACGCAGTATTTT
.	TRBV29-1	TRBJ2-2	once	CSVDRENTGELFF	TGCAGCGTTGATAGAGAAAACACCGGGGAGCTGTTTTTT
.	TRBV5-1	TRBJ1-2	.	CASSLAPGSKGYTF	TGCGCCAGCAGCTTGGCCCCTGGAAGTAAAGGCTACACCTTC
.	TRBV5-1	TRBJ1-4	.	CASSLDPSLGSNEKLFF	TGCGCCAGCAGCTTGGATCCCAGTTTGGGGAGTAATGAAAAACTGTTTTTT
TRBD1	TRBV11-3	TRBJ2-1	.	CASSQSFQGDVSNEQFF	TGTGCCAGCAGCCAAAGCTTCCAGGGGGATGTCTCAAATGAGCAGTTCTTC
.	TRBV11-2	TRBJ1-1	.	CASTLGTVVYTEAFF	TGTGCCAGCACCCTAGGGACGGTCGTGTACACTGAAGCTTTCTTT
.	TRBV10-3	TRBJ1-4	.	CAIGNSATNEKLFF	TGTGCCATCGGAAACAGTGCAACTAATGAAAAACTGTTTTTT
.	TRBV10-3	TRBJ2-2	.	CAISEGGGTGELFF	TGTGCCATCAGCGAAGGAGGGGGAACCGGGGAGCTGTTTTTT
TRBD1	TRBV3-1/TRBV3-2	TRBJ2-7	.	CASSQEGQVYSYEQYF	TGTGCCAGCAGCCAAGAGGGACAGGTATATTCCTACGAGCAGTACTTC
.	TRBV5-4	TRBJ1-2	once	CASIGQGSYGYTF	TGTGCCAGCATCGGGCAGGGATCCTATGGCTACACCTTC
.	TRBV6-5	TRBJ2-1	.	CASSYQPGHEQFF	TGTGCCAGCAGTTACCAGCCGGGCCATGAGCAGTTCTTC
TRBD1	TRBV18	TRBJ2-2	.	CASSPATGVPTGELFF	TGTGCCAGCTCACCCGCGACAGGGGTCCCCACCGGGGAGCTGTTTTTT
.	TRBV10-3	TRBJ1-5	.	CAISKGRGSNQPQHF	TGTGCCATCAGTAAAGGAAGGGGCTCCAATCAGCCCCAGCATTTT
.	TRBV10-2	TRBJ2-2	.	CASGDSSANTGELFF	TGCGCCAGCGGCGACAGTTCCGCGAACACCGGGGAGCTGTTTTTT
.	TRBV7-8	TRBJ1-3	once	CASSPHRTSGNTIYF	TGTGCCAGCAGCCCCCACAGAACCTCTGGAAACACCATATATTTT
.	TRBV29-1	TRBJ2-3	.	CSVEVEAGGTQYF	TGCAGCGTTGAAGTGGAGGCCGGGGGTACGCAGTATTTT
.	TRBV11-2	TRBJ2-1	.	CASSLERVNEQFF	TGTGCCAGCAGCTTAGAACGTGTCAATGAGCAGTTCTTC
.	TRBV5-6	TRBJ2-7	.	CASSFGQFFSSYEQYF	TGTGCCAGCAGCTTCGGACAGTTTTTCTCCTCCTACGAGCAGTACTTC
.	TRBV6-5	TRBJ1-6	.	CASSFEAYNSPLHF	TGTGCCAGCAGTTTCGAAGCCTATAATTCACCCCTCCACTTT
.	TRBV12-3/TRBV12-4	TRBJ2-5	.	CASSLDEETQYF	TGTGCCAGCAGTTTAGATGAAGAGACCCAGTACTTC
TRBD1	TRBV30	TRBJ2-1	once	CAADRGRNEQFF	TGTGCTGCGGACAGGGGAAGAAATGAGCAGTTCTTC
.	TRBV2	TRBJ2-2	once	CASTYAGELFF	TGTGCCAGCACCTACGCCGGGGAGCTGTTTTTT
.	TRBV9	TRBJ1-5	.	CASSVGGAFQPQHF	TGTGCCAGCAGCGTTGGGGGGGCGTTTCAGCCCCAGCATTTT
TRBD1	TRBV30	TRBJ1-2	.	CAWGTGAASRLGYTF	TGTGCCTGGGGGACAGGGGCGGCCAGTAGGCTCGGCTACACCTTC
.	TRBV4-2	TRBJ2-6	.	CASSQEAPARGLTSGANVLTF	TGTGCCAGCAGCCAAGAGGCACCCGCACGGGGTCTTACCTCTGGGGCCAACGTCCTGACTTTC
TRBD1	TRBV7-9	TRBJ2-7	few	CASSFLGRQGMQREQYF	TGTGCCAGCAGCTTCTTGGGTAGACAGGGAATGCAGAGAGAGCAGTACTTC
.	TRBV10-2	TRBJ2-3	.	CASRDGTPPDTQYF	TGCGCCAGCAGGGACGGGACCCCACCCGATACGCAGTATTTT
.	TRBV5-1	TRBJ2-7	.	CASSSGIISSHFYEQYF	TGCGCCAGCAGCTCCGGGATCATCTCCTCTCATTTTTACGAGCAGTACTTC
.	TRBV4-3	TRBJ1-3	.	CASSQGQGNTIYF	TGCGCCAGCAGCCAAGGGCAGGGAAACACCATATATTTT
TRBD1	TRBV11-3	TRBJ1-1	few	CASGQGVGTEAFF	TGTGCCAGCGGACAGGGAGTAGGCACTGAAGCTTTCTTT
.	TRBV6-5	TRBJ2-7	.	CASSYSRLAGGNEQYF	TGTGCCAGCAGTTACTCTCGGTTGGCCGGGGGAAACGAGCAGTACTTC
.	TRBV7-9	TRBJ2-3	.	CASSFGADTQYF	TGTGCCAGCAGCTTCGGAGCAGATACGCAGTATTTT
TRBD1	TRBV2	TRBJ2-2	.	CASSWGQGGTGELFF	TGTGCCAGCAGTTGGGGACAGGGAGGCACCGGGGAGCTGTTTTTT
.	TRBV5-1	TRBJ1-1	.	CASSLAPNTEAFF	TGCGCCAGCAGCTTGGCTCCGAACACTGAAGCTTTCTTT
.	TRBV24-1	TRBJ2-1	.	CATSDFAEQGNEQFF	TGTGCCACCAGTGATTTTGCGGAACAAGGCAATGAGCAGTTCTTC
.	TRBV28	TRBJ1-2	.	CASSLSRTDGYTF	TGTGCCAGCAGTTTATCCCGGACGGATGGCTACACCTTC
TRBD1	TRBV24-1	TRBJ1-5	.	CATSQTGRNQPQHF	TGTGCCACCAGTCAGACAGGGCGGAATCAGCCCCAGCATTTT
TRBD1	TRBV7-8	TRBJ1-5	.	CASSFDRGRQPQHF	TGTGCCAGCAGCTTCGACAGGGGGCGTCAGCCCCAGCATTTT
.	TRBV15	TRBJ1-3	.	CATSRDPGSSGNTIYF	TGTGCCACCAGCAGAGACCCAGGCAGCTCTGGAAACACCATATATTTT
.	TRBV5-1	TRBJ2-2	once	CASRQNTGELFF	TGCGCCAGCAGACAGAACACCGGGGAGCTGTTTTTT
TRBD1	TRBV7-9	TRBJ1-2	few	CASSPRDRTLYGYTF	TGTGCCAGCAGCCCGAGGGACAGAACTCTCTATGGCTACACCTTC
TRBD1	TRBV7-8	TRBJ1-5	.	CASSSGLGQGIQPQHF	TGTGCCAGCAGCTCTGGACTTGGACAGGGAATTCAGCCCCAGCATTTT
TRBD1	TRBV19	TRBJ1-5	.	CASSIARDRERSQHF	TGTGCCAGTAGTATAGCCCGGGACAGGGAGCGGTCCCAGCATTTT
.	TRBV18	TRBJ2-5	.	CASSVDTQETQYF	TGTGCCAGCTCCGTCGACACCCAAGAGACCCAGTACTTC
.	TRBV21-1	TRBJ1-1	.	CASSSDPTMNTEAFF	TGTGCCAGCAGCAGCGACCCGACCATGAACACTGAAGCTTTCTTT
.	TRBV6-6	TRBJ1-6	.	CASSYSTDSPLHF	TGTGCCAGCAGTTACTCGACAGATTCACCCCTCCACTTT
.	TRBV18	TRBJ2-1	.	CASSPLGSVGVYEQFF	TGTGCCAGCTCACCACTGGGTAGTGTCGGGGTGTATGAGCAGTTCTTC
.	TRBV5-1	TRBJ2-3	.	CASSYIGRTQDTQYF	TGCGCCAGCAGCTACATCGGAAGAACCCAAGATACGCAGTATTTT